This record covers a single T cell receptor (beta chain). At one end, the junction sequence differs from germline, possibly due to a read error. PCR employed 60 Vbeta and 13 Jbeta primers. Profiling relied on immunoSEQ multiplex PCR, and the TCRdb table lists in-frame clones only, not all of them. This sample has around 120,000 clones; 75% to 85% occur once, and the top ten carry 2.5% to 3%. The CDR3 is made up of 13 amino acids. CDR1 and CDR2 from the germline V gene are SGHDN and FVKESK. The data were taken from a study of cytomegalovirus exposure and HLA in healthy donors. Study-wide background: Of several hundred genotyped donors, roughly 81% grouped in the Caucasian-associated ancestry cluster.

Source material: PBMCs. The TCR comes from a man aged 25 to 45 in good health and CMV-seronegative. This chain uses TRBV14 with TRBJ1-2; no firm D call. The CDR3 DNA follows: TGTGCCAGCAGACAAGACGGGAACTATGGCTACACCTTC. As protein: CASRQDGNYGYTF.